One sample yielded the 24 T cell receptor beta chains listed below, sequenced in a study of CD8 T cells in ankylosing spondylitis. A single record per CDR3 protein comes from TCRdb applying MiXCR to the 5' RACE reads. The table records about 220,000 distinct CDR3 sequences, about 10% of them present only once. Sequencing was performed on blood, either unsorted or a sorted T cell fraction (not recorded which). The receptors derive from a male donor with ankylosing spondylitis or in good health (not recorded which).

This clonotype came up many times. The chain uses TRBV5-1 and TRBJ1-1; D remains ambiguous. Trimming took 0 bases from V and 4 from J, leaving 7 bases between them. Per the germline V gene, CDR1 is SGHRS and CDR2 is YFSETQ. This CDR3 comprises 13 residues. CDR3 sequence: CASSLEVGTEAFF. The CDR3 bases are TGCGCCAGCAGCTTGGAGGTCGGCACTGAAGCTTTCTTT.

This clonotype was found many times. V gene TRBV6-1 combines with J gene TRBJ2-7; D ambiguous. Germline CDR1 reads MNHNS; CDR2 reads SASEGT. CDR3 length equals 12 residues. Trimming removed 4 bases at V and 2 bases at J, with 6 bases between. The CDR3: CASSGATYEQYF. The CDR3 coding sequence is TGTGCCAGCAGTGGGGCTACCTACGAGCAGTACTTC.

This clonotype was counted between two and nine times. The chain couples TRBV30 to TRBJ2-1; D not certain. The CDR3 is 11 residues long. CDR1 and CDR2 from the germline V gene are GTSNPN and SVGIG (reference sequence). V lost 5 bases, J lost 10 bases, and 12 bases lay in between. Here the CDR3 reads CAWLLNREQFF. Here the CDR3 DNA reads TGTGCCTGGCTTTTGAACAGAGAGCAGTTCTTC.

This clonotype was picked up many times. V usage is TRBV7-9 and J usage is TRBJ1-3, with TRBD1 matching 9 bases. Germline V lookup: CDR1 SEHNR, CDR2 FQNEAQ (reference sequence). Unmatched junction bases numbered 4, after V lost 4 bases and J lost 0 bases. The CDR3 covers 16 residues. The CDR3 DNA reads TGTGCCAGCAGCTCCACGACAGGGGGCTCTGGAAACACCATATATTTT. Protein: CASSSTTGGSGNTIYF.

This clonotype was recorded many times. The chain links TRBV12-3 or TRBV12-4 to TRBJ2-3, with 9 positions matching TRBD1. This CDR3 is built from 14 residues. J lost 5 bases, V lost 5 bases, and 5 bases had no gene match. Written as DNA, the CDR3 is TGTGCCAGCAGTCCGTGGACAGGGGTAGATACGCAGTATTTT. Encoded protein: CASSPWTGVDTQYF.

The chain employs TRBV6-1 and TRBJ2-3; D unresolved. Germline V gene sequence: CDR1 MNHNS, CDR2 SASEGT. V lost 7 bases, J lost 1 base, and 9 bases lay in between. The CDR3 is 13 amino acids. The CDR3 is CASTSTGTDTQYF. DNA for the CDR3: TGTGCCAGCACCAGCACCGGCACAGATACGCAGTATTTT.

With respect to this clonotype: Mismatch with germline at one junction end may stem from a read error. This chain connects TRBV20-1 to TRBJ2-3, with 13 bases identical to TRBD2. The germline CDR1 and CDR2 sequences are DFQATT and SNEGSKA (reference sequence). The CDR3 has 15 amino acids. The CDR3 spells CCATGLAGTTDTQYF. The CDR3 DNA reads TGCTGTGCTACGGGACTAGCGGGGACCACAGATACGCAGTATTTT.

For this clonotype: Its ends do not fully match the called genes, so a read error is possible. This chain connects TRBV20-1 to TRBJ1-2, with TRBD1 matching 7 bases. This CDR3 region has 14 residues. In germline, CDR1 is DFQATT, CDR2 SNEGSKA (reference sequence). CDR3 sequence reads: CSAHNGTVGYGYPF. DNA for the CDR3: TGCAGTGCGCACAACGGGACAGTGGGCTATGGCTACCCCTTC.

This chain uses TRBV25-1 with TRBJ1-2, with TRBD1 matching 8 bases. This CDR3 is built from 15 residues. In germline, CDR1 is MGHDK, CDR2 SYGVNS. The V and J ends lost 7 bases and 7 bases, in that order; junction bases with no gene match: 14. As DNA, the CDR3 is TGTGCCAGCAAACAATCCGGGACAGGAGCTCTTGGCTACACCTTC. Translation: CASKQSGTGALGYTF.

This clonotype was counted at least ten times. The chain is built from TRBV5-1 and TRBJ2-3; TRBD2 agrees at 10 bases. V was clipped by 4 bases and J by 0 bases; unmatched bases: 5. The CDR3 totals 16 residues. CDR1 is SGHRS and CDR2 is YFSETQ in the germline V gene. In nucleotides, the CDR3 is TGCGCCAGCAGCGAGGGACTAGCGAGTAGCACAGATACGCAGTATTTT. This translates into CASSEGLASSTDTQYF.

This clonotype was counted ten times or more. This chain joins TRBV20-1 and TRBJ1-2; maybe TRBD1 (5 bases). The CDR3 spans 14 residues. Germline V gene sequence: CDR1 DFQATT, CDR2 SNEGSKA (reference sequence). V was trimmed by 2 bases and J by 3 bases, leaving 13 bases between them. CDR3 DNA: TGCAGTGCTAGACTACGGACATTCGACTATGGCTACACCTTC. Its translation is CSARLRTFDYGYTF.

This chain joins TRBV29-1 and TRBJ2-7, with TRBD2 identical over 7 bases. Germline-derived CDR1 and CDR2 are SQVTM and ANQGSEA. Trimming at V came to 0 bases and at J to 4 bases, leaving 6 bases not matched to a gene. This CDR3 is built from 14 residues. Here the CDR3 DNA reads TGCAGCGTTGAAGAAGACGGGGGGAAGTACGAGCAGTACTTC. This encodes CSVEEDGGKYEQYF.

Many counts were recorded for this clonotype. The CDR3 sequence: CASSLRGPGIVYNEQFF. CDR3 DNA: TGTGCCAGCAGCTTAAGAGGCCCCGGGATAGTCTACAATGAGCAGTTCTTC. The rearrangement joins TRBV7-3 to TRBJ2-1; D may be TRBD2 (5 bases). Germline V gene lookup returns CDR1 SGHTA and CDR2 FQGTGA. The CDR3 runs 17 residues. V lost 1 base and J 3 bases, leaving 16 bases between the germline ends.

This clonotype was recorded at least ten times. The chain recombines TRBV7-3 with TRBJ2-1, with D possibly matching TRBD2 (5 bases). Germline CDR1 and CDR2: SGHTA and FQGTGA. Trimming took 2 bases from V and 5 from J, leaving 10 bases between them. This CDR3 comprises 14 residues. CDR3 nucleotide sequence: TGTGCCAGCAGCTTAGCTGGGGAGAACAATGAGCAGTTCTTC. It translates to CASSLAGENNEQFF.

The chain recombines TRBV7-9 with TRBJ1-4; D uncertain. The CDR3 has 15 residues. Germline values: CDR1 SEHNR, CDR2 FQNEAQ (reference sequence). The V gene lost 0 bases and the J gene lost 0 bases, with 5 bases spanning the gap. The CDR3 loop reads CASSLASPTNEKLFF. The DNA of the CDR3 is TGTGCCAGCAGCTTAGCCAGTCCAACTAATGAAAAACTGTTTTTT. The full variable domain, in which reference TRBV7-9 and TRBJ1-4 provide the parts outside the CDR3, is DTGVSQNPRHKITKRGQNVTFRCDPISEHNRLYWYRQTLGQGPEFLTYFQNEAQLEKSRLLSDRFSAERPKGSFSTLEIQRTEQGDSAMYLCASSLASPTNEKLFFGSGTQLSVL.

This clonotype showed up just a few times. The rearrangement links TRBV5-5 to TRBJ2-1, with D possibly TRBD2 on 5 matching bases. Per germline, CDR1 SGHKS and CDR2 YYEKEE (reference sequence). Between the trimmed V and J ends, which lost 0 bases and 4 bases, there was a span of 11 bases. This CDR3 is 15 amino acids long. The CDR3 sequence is CASSLAGNGYNEQFF. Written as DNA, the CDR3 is TGTGCCAGCAGCTTGGCGGGGAATGGGTACAATGAGCAGTTCTTC.

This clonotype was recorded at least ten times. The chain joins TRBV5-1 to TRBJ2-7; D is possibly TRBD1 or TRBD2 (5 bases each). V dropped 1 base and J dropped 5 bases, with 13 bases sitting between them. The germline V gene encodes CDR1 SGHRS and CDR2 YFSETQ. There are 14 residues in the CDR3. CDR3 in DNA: TGCGCCAGCAGCTTGATGGGGACGTCCAACGAGCAGTACTTC. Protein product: CASSLMGTSNEQYF.

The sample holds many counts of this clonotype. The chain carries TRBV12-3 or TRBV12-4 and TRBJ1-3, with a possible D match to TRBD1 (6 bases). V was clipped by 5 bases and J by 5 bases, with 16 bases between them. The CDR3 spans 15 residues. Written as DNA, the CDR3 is TGTGCCAGCAGTCCTAAAACAGGGAGGAGAAACACCATATATTTT. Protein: CASSPKTGRRNTIYF.

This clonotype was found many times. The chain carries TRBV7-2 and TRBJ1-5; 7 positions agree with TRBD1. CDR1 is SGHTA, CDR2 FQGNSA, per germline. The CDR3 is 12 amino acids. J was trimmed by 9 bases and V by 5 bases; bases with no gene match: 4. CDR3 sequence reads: CASSKDRAPQHF. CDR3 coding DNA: TGTGCCAGCAGCAAAGACAGGGCGCCCCAGCATTTT.

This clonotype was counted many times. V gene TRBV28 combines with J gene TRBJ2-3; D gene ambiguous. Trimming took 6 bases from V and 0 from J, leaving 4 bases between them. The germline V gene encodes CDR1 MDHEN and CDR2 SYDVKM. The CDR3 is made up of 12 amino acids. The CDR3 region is CASRQSTDTQYF. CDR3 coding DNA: TGTGCCAGCAGACAAAGCACAGATACGCAGTATTTT. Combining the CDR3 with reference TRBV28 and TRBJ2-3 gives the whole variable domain DVKVTQSSRYLVKRTGEKVFLECVQDMDHENMFWYRQDPGLGLRLIYFSYDVKMKEKGDIPEGYSVSREKKERFSLILESASTNQTSMYLCASRQSTDTQYFGPGTRLTVL.

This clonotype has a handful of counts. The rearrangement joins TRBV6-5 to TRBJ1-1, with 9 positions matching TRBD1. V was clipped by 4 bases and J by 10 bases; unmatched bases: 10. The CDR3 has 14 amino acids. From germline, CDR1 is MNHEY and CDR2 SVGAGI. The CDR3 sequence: CASSSPGTGPGAFF. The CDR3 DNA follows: TGTGCCAGCAGTTCACCCGGGACAGGGCCCGGAGCTTTCTTT.

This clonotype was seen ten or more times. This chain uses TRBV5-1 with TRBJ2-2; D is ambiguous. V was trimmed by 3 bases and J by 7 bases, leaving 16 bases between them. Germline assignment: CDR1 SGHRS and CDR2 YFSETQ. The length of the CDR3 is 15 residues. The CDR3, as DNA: TGCGCCAGCAGCTACGAAAGGCCGATCGTCGGGGAGCTGTTTTTT. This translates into CASSYERPIVGELFF.

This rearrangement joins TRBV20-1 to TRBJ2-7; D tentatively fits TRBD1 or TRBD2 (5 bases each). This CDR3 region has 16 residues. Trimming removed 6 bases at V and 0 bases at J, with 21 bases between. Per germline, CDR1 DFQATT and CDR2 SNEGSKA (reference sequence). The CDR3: CSATAGTYEGSYEQYF. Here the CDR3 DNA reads TGCAGTGCAACAGCCGGGACCTACGAGGGCTCCTACGAGCAGTACTTC.

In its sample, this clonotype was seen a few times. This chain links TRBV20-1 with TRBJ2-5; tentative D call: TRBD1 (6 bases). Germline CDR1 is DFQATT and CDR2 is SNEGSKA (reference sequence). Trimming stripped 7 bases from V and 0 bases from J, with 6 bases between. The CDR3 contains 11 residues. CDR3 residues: CSGDNQETQYF. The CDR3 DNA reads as TGCAGTGGGGACAACCAAGAGACCCAGTACTTC.